This entry lists 16 T cell receptor beta chains sequenced from one sample in a study of shared clonotypes between healthy human individuals. Method: immunoSEQ multiplex PCR; TCRdb's copy keeps in-frame clones and lacks some. The sample yields 2,500,000 or so clones, around nine tenths seen once. The sequencing sample was made of naive CD4+ T cells sorted from blood. Specified subset: CD45RA+ positively selected. These receptors came from a man younger than 35 in good health.

The chain joins TRBV6-1 to TRBJ2-7; 7 bases match TRBD1. The CDR3 loop spans 15 amino acids. Trimming removed 4 bases from V and 2 bases from J; junction bases left unmatched: 8. Germline V gene lookup returns CDR1 MNHNS and CDR2 SASEGT. In DNA form, the CDR3 reads TGTGCCAGCAGTGGCCGACAGGGATCCACCTACGAGCAGTACTTC. It codes for CASSGRQGSTYEQYF.

The rearrangement joins TRBV7-9 to TRBJ1-5, with 9 bases that match TRBD1. The CDR3 is 17 amino acids. The V and J ends lost 2 bases and 3 bases, in that order; junction bases with no gene match: 8. Per germline, CDR1 SEHNR and CDR2 FQNEAQ (reference sequence). The CDR3 protein is CASSLTRTGVDNQPQHF. In nucleotides, the CDR3 is TGTGCCAGCAGCTTAACCCGGACAGGGGTGGACAATCAGCCCCAGCATTTT.

In regard to this clone: This same CDR3 is encoded by further DNA sequences in the sample. This chain's CDR3 is CASSFTGDTEAFF. The CDR3 coding sequence is TGCGCCAGCAGCTTCACAGGGGATACTGAAGCTTTCTTT. The chain combines TRBV5-1 with TRBJ1-1; 7 nucleotides agree with TRBD1. The CDR3 consists of 13 residues. J lost 5 bases, V lost 2 bases, and 3 bases had no gene match. The germline CDR1 and CDR2 sequences are SGHRS and YFSETQ.

To note about this clone: Other nucleotide sequences in the sample specify the same CDR3. This sequence joins TRBV18 and TRBJ2-3, with D unclear. Per the germline V gene, CDR1 is KGHSH and CDR2 is LQKENI. V lost 3 bases to trimming and J lost 5 bases, with 6 bases between them. The CDR3 has 12 amino acids. The CDR3 region is CASSPGRDTQYF. The CDR3 DNA is TGTGCCAGCTCACCGGGCCGAGATACGCAGTATTTT.

This chain uses TRBV15 with TRBJ1-5; D is uncertain. Trimming removed 3 bases from V and 0 bases from J, with 18 bases in between. The CDR3 length is 18 residues. Germline lookup yields CDR1 LNHNV and CDR2 YYDKDF (reference sequence). The CDR3 spells CATSSSGPASNSNQPQHF. In DNA, the CDR3 is TGTGCCACCAGCAGTAGCGGTCCAGCCTCTAATAGCAATCAGCCCCAGCATTTT.

The V call is TRBV29-1, the J call TRBJ1-2; 10 positions match TRBD1. The germline gives CDR1 SQVTM, CDR2 ANQGSEA. V gave up 6 bases and J gave up 7 bases; unmatched junction bases: 14. CDR3 length equals 15 residues. CDR3 coding DNA: TGCAGCGTCAGGGACAGGGGTAAGATCGGGATTGGCTACACCTTC. Translated: CSVRDRGKIGIGYTF.

This rearrangement joins TRBV9 to TRBJ2-3; D is unresolved. The ends were cut back, 6 bases at V and 1 base at J, with 6 bases in the middle. Germline values: CDR1 SGDLS, CDR2 YYNGEE. This CDR3 is built from 12 residues. The CDR3 nucleotides are TGTGCCAGCACCCCGGGCACAGATACGCAGTATTTT. Protein sequence: CASTPGTDTQYF.

About this clone: Additional DNA sequences in this sample encode the identical CDR3. The J gene is TRBJ2-2, the V gene TRBV9; no reliable D call. CDR3 size: 14 residues. Trimming stripped 0 bases from V and 0 bases from J, with 3 bases between. Germline V gene lookup returns CDR1 SGDLS and CDR2 YYNGEE. The CDR3: CASSVGPNTGELFF. The CDR3 DNA follows: TGTGCCAGCAGCGTAGGACCGAACACCGGGGAGCTGTTTTTT.

About this clone: Distinct nucleotide sequences in the sample also encode this CDR3. The V gene is TRBV7-9, the J gene TRBJ2-7; D ambiguous. V lost 5 bases and J lost 2, with 7 bases in between. CDR1 and CDR2 (germline): SEHNR, FQNEAQ (reference sequence). This CDR3 contains 12 residues. The CDR3 region has the DNA TGTGCCAGCAGCCCCGATCCCTACGAGCAGTACTTC. This sequence encodes CASSPDPYEQYF.

The chain is built from TRBV29-1 and TRBJ2-5; weak D call: TRBD1 (5 bases). The end of the DNA is better explained by TRBJ2-7, so the J call may be wrong. The CDR3 has 12 residues. Germline CDR1 and CDR2: SQVTM and ANQGSEA. CDR3 in amino acids: CSVRGSSYEQYF. The CDR3 bases are TGCAGCGTTAGGGGTAGCTCCTACGAGCAGTACTTC.

This chain joins TRBV2 and TRBJ1-2; D is possibly TRBD1 (5 bases). Looked up from germline, CDR1 is SNHLY and CDR2 is FYNNEI. The germline V and J ends were trimmed by 4 bases and 1 base, with 7 bases remaining between them. CDR3 size: 13 residues. CDR3 sequence: CASSVGGNYGYTF. Here the CDR3 DNA reads TGTGCCAGCAGTGTGGGGGGTAACTATGGCTACACCTTC.

The J gene is TRBJ2-1, the V gene TRBV10-3, with TRBD2 identical over 9 bases. The V gene's germline CDR1 is ENHRY and CDR2 SYGVKD. V lost 0 bases and J lost 5; bases outside the gene matches: 11. The CDR3 totals 18 residues. The CDR3 is CAISESGGGLAGNNEQFF. Here the CDR3 DNA reads TGTGCCATCAGTGAGTCCGGTGGGGGGCTAGCGGGGAACAATGAGCAGTTCTTC.

A word on this clone: The junction departs from the called germline gene at one end, perhaps through a read error. This chain joins TRBV6-1 and TRBJ2-2; tentative D call: TRBD1 (5 bases). Germline V gene data show CDR1 as MNHNS and CDR2 as SASEGT. The CDR3 spans 14 residues. The CDR3 nucleotides are TGTGCTAGCAGTGAAAGGGGCTCCACCGGGGAGCTGTTTTTT. This encodes CASSERGSTGELFF.

This chain uses TRBV15 with TRBJ2-1; D may be TRBD2 (6 bases). There are 13 residues in the CDR3. The V end was cut by 6 bases, the J end by 8 bases, with 14 bases between. CDR1 LNHNV and CDR2 YYDKDF come from the germline V gene (reference sequence). In DNA form, the CDR3 reads TGTGCCACCAGAAGACTAGAGATCCATGAGCAGTTCTTC. Residues: CATRRLEIHEQFF.

The V gene is TRBV5-1, the J gene TRBJ1-1; D unclear. V was cut by 5 bases and J by 1 base, with 15 bases left in between. This CDR3 region has 15 residues. Germline V gene lookup returns CDR1 SGHRS and CDR2 YFSETQ. CDR3 DNA sequence: TGCGCCAGCAGACCCTTTGCACGAGGGAACACTGAAGCTTTCTTT. It translates to CASRPFARGNTEAFF.

The chain is built from TRBV18 and TRBJ2-3, with D possibly matching TRBD2 (5 bases). Germline lookup yields CDR1 KGHSH and CDR2 LQKENI. This CDR3 has 14 residues. The V and J ends lost 2 bases and 5 bases respectively, with 11 bases between them. The CDR3 DNA is TGTGCCAGCTCACCAGACCTCGCGGGAGATACGCAGTATTTT. It yields the protein CASSPDLAGDTQYF.